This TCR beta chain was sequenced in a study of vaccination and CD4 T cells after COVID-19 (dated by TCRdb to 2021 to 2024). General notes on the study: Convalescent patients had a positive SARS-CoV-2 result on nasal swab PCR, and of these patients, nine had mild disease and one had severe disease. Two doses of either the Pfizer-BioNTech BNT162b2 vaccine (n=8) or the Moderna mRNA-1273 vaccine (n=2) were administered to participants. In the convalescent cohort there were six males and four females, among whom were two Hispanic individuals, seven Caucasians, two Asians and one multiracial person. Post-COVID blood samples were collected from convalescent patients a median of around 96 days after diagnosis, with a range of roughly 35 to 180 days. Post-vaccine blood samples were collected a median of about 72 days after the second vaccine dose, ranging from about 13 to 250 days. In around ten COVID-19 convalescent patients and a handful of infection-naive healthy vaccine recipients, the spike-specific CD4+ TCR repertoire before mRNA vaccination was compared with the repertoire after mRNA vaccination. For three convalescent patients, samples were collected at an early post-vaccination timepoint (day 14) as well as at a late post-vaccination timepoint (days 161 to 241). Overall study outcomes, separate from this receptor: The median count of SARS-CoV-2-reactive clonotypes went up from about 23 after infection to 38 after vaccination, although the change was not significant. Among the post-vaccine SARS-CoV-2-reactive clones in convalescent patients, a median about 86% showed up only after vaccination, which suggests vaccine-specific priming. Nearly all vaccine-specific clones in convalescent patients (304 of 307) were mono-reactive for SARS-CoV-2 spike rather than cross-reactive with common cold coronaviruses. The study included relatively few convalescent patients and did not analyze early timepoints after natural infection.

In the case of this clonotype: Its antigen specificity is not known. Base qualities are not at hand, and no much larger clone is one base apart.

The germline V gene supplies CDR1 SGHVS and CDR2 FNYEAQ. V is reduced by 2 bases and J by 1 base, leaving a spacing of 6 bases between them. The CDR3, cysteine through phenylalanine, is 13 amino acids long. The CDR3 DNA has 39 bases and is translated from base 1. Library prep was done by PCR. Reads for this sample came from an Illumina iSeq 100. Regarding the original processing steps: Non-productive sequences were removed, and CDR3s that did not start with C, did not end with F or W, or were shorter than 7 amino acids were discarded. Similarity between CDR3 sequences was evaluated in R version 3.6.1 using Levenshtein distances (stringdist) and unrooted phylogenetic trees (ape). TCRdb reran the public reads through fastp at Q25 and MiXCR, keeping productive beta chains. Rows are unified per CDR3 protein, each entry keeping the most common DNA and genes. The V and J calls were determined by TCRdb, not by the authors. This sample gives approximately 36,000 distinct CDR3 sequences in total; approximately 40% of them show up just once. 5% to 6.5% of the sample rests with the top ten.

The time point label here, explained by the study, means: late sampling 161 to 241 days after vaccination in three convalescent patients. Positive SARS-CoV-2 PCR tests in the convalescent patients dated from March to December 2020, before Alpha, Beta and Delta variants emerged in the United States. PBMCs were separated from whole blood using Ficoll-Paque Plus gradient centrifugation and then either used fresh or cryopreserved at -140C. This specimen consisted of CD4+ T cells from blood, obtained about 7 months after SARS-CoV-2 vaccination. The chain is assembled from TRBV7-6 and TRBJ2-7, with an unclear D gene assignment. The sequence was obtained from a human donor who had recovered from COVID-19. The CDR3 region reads CASSLPQSYEQYF. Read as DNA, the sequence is TGTGCCAGCAGCTTACCCCAATCCTACGAGCAGTACTTC.